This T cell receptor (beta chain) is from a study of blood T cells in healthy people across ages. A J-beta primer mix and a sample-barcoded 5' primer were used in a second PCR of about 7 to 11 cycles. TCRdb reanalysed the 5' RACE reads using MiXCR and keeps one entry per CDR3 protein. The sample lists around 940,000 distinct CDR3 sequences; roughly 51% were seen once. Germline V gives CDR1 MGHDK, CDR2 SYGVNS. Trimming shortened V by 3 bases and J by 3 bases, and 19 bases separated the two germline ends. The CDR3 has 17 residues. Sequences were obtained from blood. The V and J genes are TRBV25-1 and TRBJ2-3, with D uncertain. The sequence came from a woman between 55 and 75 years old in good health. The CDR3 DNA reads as TGTGCCAGCAGTGACCCATTTGGGTCTTCAGATACAGATACGCAGTATTTT. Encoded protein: CASSDPFGSSDTDTQYF. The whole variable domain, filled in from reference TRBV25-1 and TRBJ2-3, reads EADIYQTPRYLVIGTGKKITLECSQTMGHDKMYWYQQDPGMELHLIHYSYGVNSTEKGDLSSESTVSRIRTEHFPLTLESARPSHTSQYLCASSDPFGSSDTDTQYFGPGTRLTVL.